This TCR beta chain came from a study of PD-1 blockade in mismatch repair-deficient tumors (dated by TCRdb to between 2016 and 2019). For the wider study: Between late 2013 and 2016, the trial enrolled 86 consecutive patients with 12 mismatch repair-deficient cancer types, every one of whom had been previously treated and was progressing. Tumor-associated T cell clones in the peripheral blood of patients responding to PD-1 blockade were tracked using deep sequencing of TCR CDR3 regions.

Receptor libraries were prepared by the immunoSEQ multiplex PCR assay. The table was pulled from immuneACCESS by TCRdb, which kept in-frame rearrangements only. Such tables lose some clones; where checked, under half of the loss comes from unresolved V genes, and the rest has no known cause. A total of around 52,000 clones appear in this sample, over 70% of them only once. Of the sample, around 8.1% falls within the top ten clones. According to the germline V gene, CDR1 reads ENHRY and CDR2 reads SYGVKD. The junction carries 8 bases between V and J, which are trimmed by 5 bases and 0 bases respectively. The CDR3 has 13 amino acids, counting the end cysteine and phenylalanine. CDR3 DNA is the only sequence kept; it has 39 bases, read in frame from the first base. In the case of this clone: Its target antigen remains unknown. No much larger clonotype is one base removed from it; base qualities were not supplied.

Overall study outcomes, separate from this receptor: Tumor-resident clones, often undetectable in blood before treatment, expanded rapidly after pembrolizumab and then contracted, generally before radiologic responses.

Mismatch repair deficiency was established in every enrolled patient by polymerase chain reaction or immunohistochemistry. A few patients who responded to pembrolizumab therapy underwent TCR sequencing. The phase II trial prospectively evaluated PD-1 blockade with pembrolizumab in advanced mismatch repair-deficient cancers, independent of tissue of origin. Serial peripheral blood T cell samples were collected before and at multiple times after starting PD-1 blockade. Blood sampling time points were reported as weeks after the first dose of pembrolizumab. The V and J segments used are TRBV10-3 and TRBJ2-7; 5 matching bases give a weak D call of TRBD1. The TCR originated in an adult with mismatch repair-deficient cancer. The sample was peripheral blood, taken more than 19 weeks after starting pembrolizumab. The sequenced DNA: TGTGCCATCAGTCAGGGCTTCTCCTACGAGCAGTACTTC. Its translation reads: CAISQGFSYEQYF.